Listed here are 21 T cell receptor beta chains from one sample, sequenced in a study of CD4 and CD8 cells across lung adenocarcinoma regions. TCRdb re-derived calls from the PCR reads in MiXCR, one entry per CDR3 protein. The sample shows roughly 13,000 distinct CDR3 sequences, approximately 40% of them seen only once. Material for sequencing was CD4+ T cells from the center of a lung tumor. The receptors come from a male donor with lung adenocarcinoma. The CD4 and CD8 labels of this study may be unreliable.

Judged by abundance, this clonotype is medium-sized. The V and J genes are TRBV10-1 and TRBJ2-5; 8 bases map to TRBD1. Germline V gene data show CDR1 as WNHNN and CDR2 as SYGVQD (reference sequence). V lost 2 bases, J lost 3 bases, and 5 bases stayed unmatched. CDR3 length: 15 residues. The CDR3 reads CASSEGQGVEETQYF. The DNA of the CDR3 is TGCGCCAGCAGTGAGGGACAGGGCGTGGAAGAGACCCAGTACTTC.

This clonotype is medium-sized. CDR3 amino acids: CASSEAPTDTQYF. In DNA form, the CDR3 reads TGTGCCAGCAGTGAAGCGCCGACAGATACGCAGTATTTT. The chain employs TRBV6-1 and TRBJ2-3; D remains ambiguous. CDR1 is MNHNS, CDR2 SASEGT, per germline. This CDR3 has 13 residues. Trimming pared 0 bases from V and 3 bases from J, leaving 4 bases between.

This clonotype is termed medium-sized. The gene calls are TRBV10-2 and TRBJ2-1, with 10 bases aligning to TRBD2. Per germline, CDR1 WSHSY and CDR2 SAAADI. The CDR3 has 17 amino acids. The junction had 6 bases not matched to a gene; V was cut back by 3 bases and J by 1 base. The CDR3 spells CASSELAGGESYNEQFF. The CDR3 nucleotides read TGCGCCAGCAGTGAATTAGCGGGAGGAGAATCCTACAATGAGCAGTTCTTC.

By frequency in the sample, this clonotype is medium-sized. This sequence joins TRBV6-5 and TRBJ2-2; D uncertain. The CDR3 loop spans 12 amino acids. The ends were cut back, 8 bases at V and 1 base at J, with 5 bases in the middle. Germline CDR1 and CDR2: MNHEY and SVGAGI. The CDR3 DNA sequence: TGTGCCAGCGCCTTGAACACCGGGGAGCTGTTTTTT. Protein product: CASALNTGELFF.

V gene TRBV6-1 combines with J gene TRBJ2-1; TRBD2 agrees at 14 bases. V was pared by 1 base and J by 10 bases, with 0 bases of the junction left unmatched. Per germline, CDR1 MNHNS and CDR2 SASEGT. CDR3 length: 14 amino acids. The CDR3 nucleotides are TGTGCCAGCAGTGAAGGACTAGCGGGAGGGGAGCAGTTCTTC. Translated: CASSEGLAGGEQFF.

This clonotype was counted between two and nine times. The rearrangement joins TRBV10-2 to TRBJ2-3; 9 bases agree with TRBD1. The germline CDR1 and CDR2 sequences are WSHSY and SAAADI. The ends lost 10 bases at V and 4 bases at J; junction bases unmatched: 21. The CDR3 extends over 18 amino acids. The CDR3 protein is CATTKNPGQGLQSDTQYF. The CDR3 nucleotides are TGCGCCACCACAAAAAACCCGGGACAGGGCTTGCAATCAGATACGCAGTATTTT.

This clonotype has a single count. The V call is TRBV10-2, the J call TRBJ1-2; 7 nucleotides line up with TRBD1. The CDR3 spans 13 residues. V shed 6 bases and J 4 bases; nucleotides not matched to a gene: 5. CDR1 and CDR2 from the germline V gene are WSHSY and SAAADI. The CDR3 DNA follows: TGCGCCAGCAGAGGCAGGGGGAGCTATGGCTACACCTTC. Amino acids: CASRGRGSYGYTF.

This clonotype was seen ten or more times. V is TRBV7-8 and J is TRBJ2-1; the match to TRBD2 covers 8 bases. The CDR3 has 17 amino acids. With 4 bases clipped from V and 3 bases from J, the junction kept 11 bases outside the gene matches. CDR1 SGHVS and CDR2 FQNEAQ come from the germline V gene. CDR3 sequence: CASSSRGAGASYNEQFF. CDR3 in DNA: TGTGCCAGCAGCTCCAGGGGAGCGGGAGCAAGCTACAATGAGCAGTTCTTC.

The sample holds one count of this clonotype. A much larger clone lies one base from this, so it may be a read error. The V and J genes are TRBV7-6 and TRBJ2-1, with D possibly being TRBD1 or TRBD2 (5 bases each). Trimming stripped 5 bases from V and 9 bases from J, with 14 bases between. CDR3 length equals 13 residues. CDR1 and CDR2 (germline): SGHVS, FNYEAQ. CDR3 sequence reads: CASSLEPGSEQFF. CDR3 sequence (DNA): TGTGCCAGCAGCCTAGAGCCAGGGAGTGAGCAGTTCTTC.

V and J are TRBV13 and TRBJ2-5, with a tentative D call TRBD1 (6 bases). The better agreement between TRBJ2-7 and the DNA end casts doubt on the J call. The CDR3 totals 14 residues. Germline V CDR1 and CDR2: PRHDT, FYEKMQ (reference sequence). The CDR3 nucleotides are TGTGCCAGCAGCTTACAGGGGCGGGTTTACGAGCAGTACTTC. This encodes CASSLQGRVYEQYF.

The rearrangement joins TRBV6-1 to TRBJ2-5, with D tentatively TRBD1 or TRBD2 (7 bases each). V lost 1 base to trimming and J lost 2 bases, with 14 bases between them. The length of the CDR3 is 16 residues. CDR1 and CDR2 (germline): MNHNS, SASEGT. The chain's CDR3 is CASSEVPGGGQETQYF. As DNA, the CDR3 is TGTGCCAGCAGTGAAGTTCCAGGGGGGGGACAAGAGACCCAGTACTTC.

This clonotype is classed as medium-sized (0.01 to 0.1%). The CDR3 protein is CASSAFSGVGTDTQYF. As DNA, the CDR3 is TGTGCCAGCAGCGCCTTTAGCGGGGTCGGGACAGATACGCAGTATTTT. The gene calls are TRBV6-5 and TRBJ2-3; TRBD2 matches at 8 bases. J was trimmed by 3 bases and V by 6 bases; bases with no gene match: 11. The CDR3 totals 16 residues. CDR1 and CDR2 from the germline V gene are MNHEY and SVGAGI.

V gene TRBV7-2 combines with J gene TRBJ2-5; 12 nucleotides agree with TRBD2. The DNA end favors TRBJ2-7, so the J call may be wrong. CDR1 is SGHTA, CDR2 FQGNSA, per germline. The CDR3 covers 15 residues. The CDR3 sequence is CASSLGTSGKYEQYF. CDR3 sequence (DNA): TGTGCCAGCAGCTTAGGGACTAGCGGGAAATACGAGCAGTACTTC.

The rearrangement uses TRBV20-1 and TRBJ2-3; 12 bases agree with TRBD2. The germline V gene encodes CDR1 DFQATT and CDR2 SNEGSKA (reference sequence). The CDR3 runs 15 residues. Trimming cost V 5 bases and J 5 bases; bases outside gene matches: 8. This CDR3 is CSAWKTSGSQDTQYF. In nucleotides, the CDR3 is TGCAGTGCTTGGAAGACTAGCGGGAGTCAAGATACGCAGTATTTT.

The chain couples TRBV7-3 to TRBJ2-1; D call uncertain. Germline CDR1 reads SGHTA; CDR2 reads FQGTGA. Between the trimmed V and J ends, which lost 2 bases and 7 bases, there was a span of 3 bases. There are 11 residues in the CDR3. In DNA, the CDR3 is TGTGCCAGCAGCTTAGCGAATGAGCAGTTCTTC. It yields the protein CASSLANEQFF.

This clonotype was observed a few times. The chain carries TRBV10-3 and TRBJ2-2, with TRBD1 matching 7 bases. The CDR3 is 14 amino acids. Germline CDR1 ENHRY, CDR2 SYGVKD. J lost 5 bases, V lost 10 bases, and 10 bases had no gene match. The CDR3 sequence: CATSGQDLTGELFF. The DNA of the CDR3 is TGTGCCACCTCCGGACAGGACCTTACCGGGGAGCTGTTTTTT.

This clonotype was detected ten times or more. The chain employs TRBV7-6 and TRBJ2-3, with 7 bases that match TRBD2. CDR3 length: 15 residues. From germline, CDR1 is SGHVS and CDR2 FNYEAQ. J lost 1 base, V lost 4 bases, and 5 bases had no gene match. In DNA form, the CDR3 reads TGTGCCAGCAGCTCGCGACTAGCTGGCACAGATACGCAGTATTTT. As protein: CASSSRLAGTDTQYF.

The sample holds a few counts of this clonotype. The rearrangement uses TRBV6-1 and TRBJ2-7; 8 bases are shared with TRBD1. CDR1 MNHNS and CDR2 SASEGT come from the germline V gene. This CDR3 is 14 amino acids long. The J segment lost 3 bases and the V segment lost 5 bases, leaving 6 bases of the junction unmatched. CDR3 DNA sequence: TGTGCCAGCAGTACCGGGACAGGCAACTACGAGCAGTACTTC. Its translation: CASSTGTGNYEQYF.

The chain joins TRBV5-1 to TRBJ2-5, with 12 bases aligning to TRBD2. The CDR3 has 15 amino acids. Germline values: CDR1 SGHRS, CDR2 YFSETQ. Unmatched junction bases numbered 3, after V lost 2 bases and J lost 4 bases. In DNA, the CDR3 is TGCGCCAGCAGCTTAACGACTAGCGGGAGAGAGACCCAGTACTTC. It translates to CASSLTTSGRETQYF.

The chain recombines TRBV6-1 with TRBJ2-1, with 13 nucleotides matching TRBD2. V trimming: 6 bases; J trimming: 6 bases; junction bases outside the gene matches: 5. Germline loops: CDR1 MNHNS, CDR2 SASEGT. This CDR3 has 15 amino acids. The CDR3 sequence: CASRKLAGGANEQFF. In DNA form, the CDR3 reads TGTGCCAGCAGGAAACTAGCGGGAGGGGCCAATGAGCAGTTCTTC.

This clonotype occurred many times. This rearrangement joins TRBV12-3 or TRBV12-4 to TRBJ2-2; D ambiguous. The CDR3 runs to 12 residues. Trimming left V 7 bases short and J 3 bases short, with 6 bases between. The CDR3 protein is CASNADTGELFF. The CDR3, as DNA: TGTGCCAGCAATGCCGACACCGGGGAGCTGTTTTTT.